A selection of T cell receptor beta chains follows, all from one sample in a study of metastatic and nonmetastatic thyroid tumors. TCRdb re-called the PCR reads through MiXCR. The sample consists of tens of thousands of clones, roughly 25% of them appearing once. The specimen was blood. The receptor source for this set is a female donor with papillary thyroid cancer or a benign thyroid nodule (not recorded which). Some clones in this sample may be carry-over from other donors' samples. Each CDR3 is given with its conserved first and last residue. D genes are given only for firm matches. The size entry is marked missing in some rows and otherwise reads once, few, many or a size class.

v_gene: TRBV7-2; abundance: few; d_gene: NA; j_gene: TRBJ2-5; CDR3nt: TGTGTCAGCAGTCGTCGAGCAGGCCAAGAGACCCAGTACTTC; CDR3aa: CVSSRRAGQETQYF
v_gene: TRBV28; abundance: few; d_gene: NA; j_gene: TRBJ1-2; CDR3nt: TGTGCCAGCATAACGCCGGGTAGCGGCTACACCTTC; CDR3aa: CASITPGSGYTF
v_gene: TRBV12-3/TRBV12-4; abundance: NA; d_gene: NA; j_gene: TRBJ2-7; CDR3nt: TGTGCCAGCAGTCCAGCGTTAAACTACGAGCAGTACTTC; CDR3aa: CASSPALNYEQYF
v_gene: TRBV6-1; abundance: many; d_gene: NA; j_gene: TRBJ2-1; CDR3nt: TGTGCCAGCAGTCGGACCGCCAATGAGCAGTTCTTC; CDR3aa: CASSRTANEQFF
v_gene: TRBV9; abundance: NA; d_gene: NA; j_gene: TRBJ2-5; CDR3nt: TGTGCCAGCAGCGTAGATCCGCTAGCGGTAGCCCAGGGGTCCCAGTACTTC; CDR3aa: CASSVDPLAVAQGSQYF
v_gene: TRBV5-1; abundance: few; d_gene: TRBD1; j_gene: TRBJ2-3; CDR3nt: TGCGCCAGCAGCTTGGGGACAGGGCCCACAGATACGCAGTATTTT; CDR3aa: CASSLGTGPTDTQYF
v_gene: TRBV18; abundance: many; d_gene: TRBD1; j_gene: TRBJ2-7; CDR3nt: TGTGCCAGCTCCCCCAATAGGATGGGGACAGGGGGCGACGAGCAGTACTTC; CDR3aa: CASSPNRMGTGGDEQYF
v_gene: TRBV6-1; abundance: NA; d_gene: NA; j_gene: TRBJ1-2; CDR3nt: TGTGCCAGCAGCCACGGGCCTGGGGGCTACACCTTC; CDR3aa: CASSHGPGGYTF
v_gene: TRBV27; abundance: many; d_gene: TRBD1; j_gene: TRBJ2-1; CDR3nt: TGTGCCAGCAGTTTATCGTCACAGGGGTCCTACAATGAGCAGTTCTTC; CDR3aa: CASSLSSQGSYNEQFF
v_gene: TRBV20-1; abundance: NA; d_gene: NA; j_gene: TRBJ2-1; CDR3nt: TGCAGTACTTTCGGGCCTTTACTAGAGGGAACCGATGAGCAGTTCTTC; CDR3aa: CSTFGPLLEGTDEQFF
v_gene: TRBV14; abundance: many; d_gene: NA; j_gene: TRBJ2-5; CDR3nt: TGTGCCAGCAGCCAAGATGGCCGGGGGCAAGAGACCCAGTACTTC; CDR3aa: CASSQDGRGQETQYF
v_gene: TRBV7-2; abundance: many; d_gene: TRBD1; j_gene: TRBJ1-1; CDR3nt: TGTGCCAGCAGCCGTCGGACAGGGGCTGAAGCTTTCTTT; CDR3aa: CASSRRTGAEAFF
v_gene: TRBV6-1; abundance: NA; d_gene: NA; j_gene: TRBJ1-2; CDR3nt: TGTGCCAGCAGTCCCTATTCCAACTATGGCTACACCTTC; CDR3aa: CASSPYSNYGYTF
v_gene: TRBV5-1; abundance: many; d_gene: NA; j_gene: TRBJ2-1; CDR3nt: TGCGCCAGCAGCTGGAGTGGACTGCTCTACAATGAGCAGTTCTTC; CDR3aa: CASSWSGLLYNEQFF
v_gene: TRBV6-2/TRBV6-3; abundance: few; d_gene: NA; j_gene: TRBJ2-6; CDR3nt: NA; CDR3aa: CASSRQWGSGANVLTF
v_gene: TRBV6-5; abundance: many; d_gene: TRBD2; j_gene: TRBJ2-4; CDR3nt: TGTGCCAGCAGTTACCTCTCCCCGGGACTAGCGGGAGGCAACATTCAGTACTTC; CDR3aa: CASSYLSPGLAGGNIQYF
v_gene: TRBV7-8; abundance: few; d_gene: NA; j_gene: TRBJ1-5; CDR3nt: TGTGCCAGCAGCTTACACATGTGGCCGAGTCAGCCCCAGCATTTT; CDR3aa: CASSLHMWPSQPQHF
v_gene: TRBV30; abundance: NA; d_gene: NA; j_gene: TRBJ2-7; CDR3nt: TGTGCCTGGAGTGTACTAGGGGGGAGCTACGAGCAGTACTTC; CDR3aa: CAWSVLGGSYEQYF
v_gene: TRBV10-2; abundance: many; d_gene: NA; j_gene: TRBJ2-1; CDR3nt: TGCGCCAGCAGTGAGTCGACGAGGCTCCCCGTCTTC; CDR3aa: CASSESTRLPVF